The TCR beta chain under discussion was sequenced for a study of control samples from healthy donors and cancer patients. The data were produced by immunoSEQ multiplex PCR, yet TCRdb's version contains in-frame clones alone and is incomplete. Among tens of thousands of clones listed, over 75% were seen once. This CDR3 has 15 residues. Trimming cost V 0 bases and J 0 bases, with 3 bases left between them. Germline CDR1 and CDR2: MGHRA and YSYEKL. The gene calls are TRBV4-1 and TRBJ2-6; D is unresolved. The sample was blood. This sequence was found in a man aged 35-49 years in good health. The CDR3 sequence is CASSQEASGANVLTF. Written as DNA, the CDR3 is TGCGCCAGCAGCCAAGAAGCCTCTGGGGCCAACGTCCTGACTTTC.